The rows below give T cell receptor beta chains drawn from one sample of a study of shared T cell receptors in the human thymus. Profiled with immunoSEQ multiplex PCR; TCRdb holds only in-frame clones, not every one. The sample contains roughly 710,000 clones, 70% to 90% of which appear only once. This same sample was also taken into another study, of human thymus T cells.

Source material: thymocytes. Every receptor here comes from a girl under two years old with a congenital heart defect. The CDR3 runs from the conserved cysteine through the conserved F or W. The order of the fields is J gene, V gene, clone size, D gene, CDR3 protein, CDR3 DNA. The D gene is left open where the match is weak. Some rows have no size entry. The others give once, few or many, or a class for an expanded clone.

TRBJ1-1,TRBV11-1,once,.,CASSPGKDLVTEAFF,TGTGCCAGCAGCCCGGGGAAGGATTTGGTCACTGAAGCTTTCTTT
TRBJ1-1,TRBV28,.,.,CASSFDVYRAKFTEAFF,TGTGCCAGCAGTTTCGATGTCTACAGGGCTAAGTTCACTGAAGCTTTCTTT
TRBJ1-6,TRBV5-5,.,TRBD1,CASSHADRTRNSPLHF,TGTGCCAGCAGCCACGCGGACAGGACTCGTAATTCACCCCTCCACTTT
TRBJ2-1,TRBV5-5,.,.,CASSSARRWGQFF,TGTGCCAGCAGCTCCGCGCGGCGATGGGGCCAGTTCTTC
TRBJ1-3,TRBV4-1,.,.,CASSQDVTGPGNTIYF,TGCGCCAGCAGCCAAGATGTTACAGGGCCTGGAAACACCATATATTTT
TRBJ2-5,TRBV10-2,.,TRBD2,CASSESKTSGDNKETQYF,TGCGCCAGCAGTGAGTCGAAAACTAGCGGGGACAACAAAGAGACCCAGTACTTC
TRBJ1-3,TRBV4-3,.,.,CASSHDYSPGNTIYF,TGCGCCAGCAGCCACGACTACTCTCCTGGAAACACCATATATTTT
TRBJ2-7,TRBV10-3,.,TRBD1,CAISWDRDTNYEQYF,TGTGCCATCAGTTGGGACAGGGATACGAACTACGAGCAGTACTTC
TRBJ2-1,TRBV11-3,once,.,CASSRGHLSYNEQFF,TGTGCCAGCAGCAGAGGGCACCTCTCCTACAATGAGCAGTTCTTC
TRBJ1-4,TRBV6-6,.,TRBD1,CASSRTGSNEKLFF,TGTGCCAGCAGTCGGACAGGCTCTAATGAAAAACTGTTTTTT
TRBJ1-2,TRBV11-2,.,.,CASSPLGGNYGYTF,TGTGCCAGCAGTCCCCTGGGAGGGAACTATGGCTACACCTTC
TRBJ2-7,TRBV14,.,.,CASSQKRVAGQMDLYEQYF,TGTGCCAGCAGCCAAAAGCGAGTGGCGGGACAGATGGATCTCTACGAGCAGTACTTC
TRBJ1-2,TRBV5-6,once,.,CASSSQGWYGYTF,TGTGCCAGCAGCTCACAGGGTTGGTATGGCTACACCTTC
TRBJ2-3,TRBV7-2,.,TRBD2,CASSLARTSGLTDTQYF,TGTGCCAGCAGCTTAGCGCGGACTAGCGGCCTCACAGATACGCAGTATTTT
TRBJ2-5,TRBV11-2,.,TRBD1,CASSPLRGQGASKTQYF,TGTGCCAGCAGCCCTTTGAGGGGACAGGGGGCGTCGAAGACCCAGTACTTC
TRBJ2-1,TRBV5-1,.,TRBD2,CASSLTTSGGAWQFF,TGCGCCAGCAGCTTAACGACTAGCGGGGGGGCGTGGCAGTTCTTC
TRBJ1-2,TRBV19,.,TRBD1,CASTGTGGYTF,TGTGCCAGTACCGGGACAGGCGGCTACACCTTC
TRBJ2-1,TRBV4-2,.,.,CASSQMMGRNEQFF,TGTGCCAGCAGCCAAATGATGGGGCGAAATGAGCAGTTCTTC
TRBJ1-2,TRBV7-2,.,.,CASSLVSDSRDGHTF,TGTGCCAGCAGCTTAGTCTCGGACAGCCGCGATGGCCACACCTTC
TRBJ1-2,TRBV2,.,TRBD1,CASSGRTGKGYTF,TGTGCCAGCAGTGGGCGGACAGGGAAGGGCTACACCTTC
TRBJ2-7,TRBV16,.,TRBD1,CASSPRGGQGVYYEQYF,TGTGCCAGCAGCCCCCGGGGGGGACAGGGGGTTTACTACGAGCAGTACTTC
TRBJ2-7,TRBV15,once,.,CATSRVTGFEQYF,TGTGCCACCAGCAGGGTTACAGGGTTCGAGCAGTACTTC
TRBJ2-3,TRBV9,once,.,CASSAAYEDTQYF,TGTGCCAGCAGCGCCGCCTACGAAGATACGCAGTATTTT
TRBJ1-2,TRBV5-4,.,.,CASSLVGGGGYTF,TGTGCCAGCAGCTTGGTTGGCGGAGGTGGCTACACCTTC
TRBJ2-2,TRBV28,.,.,CASSPERVRTGELFF,TGTGCCAGCAGCCCAGAGCGGGTTCGTACCGGGGAGCTGTTTTTT
TRBJ1-6,TRBV27,.,.,CASSFRRRDNSPLHF,TGTGCCAGCAGTTTCCGACGGCGGGACAATTCACCCCTCCACTTT
TRBJ1-5,TRBV19,.,TRBD1,CASSKTGVYQPQHF,TGTGCCAGTAGTAAGACAGGGGTTTATCAGCCCCAGCATTTT
TRBJ2-5,TRBV28,.,.,CASSFVQTQYF,TGTGCCAGCAGTTTCGTCCAGACCCAGTACTTC